This TCR beta chain was identified during a study of blood T cell repertoires in COVID-19. Study in general: Acute and convalescent COVID-19 samples came from the United States, Italy and Spain.

Original analysis: Using reference gene primer amplification, nucleated cell counts were estimated. Libraries were prepared by immunoSEQ multiplex PCR; TCRdb keeps only in-frame clonotypes and omits some of them. D and trimming come from the DNA, and the V and J calls and clone size come from that table. Of 120,000 to 150,000 clones listed, about 90% are singletons. Clinical histories supplied by participants themselves formed the basis of cohort assignment. Contact with a PCR-confirmed or clinician-diagnosed COVID-19 case occurred within 2 weeks of entry. The CDR3 is 19 residues long. J gave up 6 bases and V 6 bases, and 20 bases lay outside the gene matches. Germline CDR1 and CDR2: MNHEY and SMNVEV (reference sequence).

This sequence was found in a woman aged 40-49 years who had been exposed to COVID-19. The chain employs TRBV27 and TRBJ2-1, with TRBD2 matching 10 bases. Sequenced sample: PBMCs or T cells enriched from blood (not recorded which). The CDR3 nucleotides are TGTGCCAGCAGCACCGTAGCGGGAGGCTACGGGACTGTGGTCAATGAGCAGTTCTTC. Translation: CASSTVAGGYGTVVNEQFF.